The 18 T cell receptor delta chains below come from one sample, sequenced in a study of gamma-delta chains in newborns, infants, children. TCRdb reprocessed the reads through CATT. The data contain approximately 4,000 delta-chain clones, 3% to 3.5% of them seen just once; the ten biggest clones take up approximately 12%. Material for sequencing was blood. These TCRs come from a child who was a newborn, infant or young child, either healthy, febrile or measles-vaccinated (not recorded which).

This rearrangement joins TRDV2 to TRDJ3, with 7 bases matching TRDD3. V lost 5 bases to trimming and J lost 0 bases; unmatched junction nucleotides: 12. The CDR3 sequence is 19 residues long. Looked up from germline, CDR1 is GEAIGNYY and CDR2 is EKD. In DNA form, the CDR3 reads TGTGCCTGTGGCCCCTTACTGGGGATAAGCTCCTGGGACACCCGACAGATGTTTTTC. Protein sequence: CACGPLLGISSWDTRQMFF.

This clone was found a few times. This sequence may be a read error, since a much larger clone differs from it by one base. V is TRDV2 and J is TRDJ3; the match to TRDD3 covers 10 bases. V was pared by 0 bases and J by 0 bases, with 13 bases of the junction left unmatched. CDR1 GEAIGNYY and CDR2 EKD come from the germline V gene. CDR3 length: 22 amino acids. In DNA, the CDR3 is TGTGCCTGTGACACCTCCCCGTACTGGGGGATCCCCGGCTCCTGGGACACCCGACAGATGTTTTTC. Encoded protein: CACDTSPYWGIPGSWDTRQMFF.

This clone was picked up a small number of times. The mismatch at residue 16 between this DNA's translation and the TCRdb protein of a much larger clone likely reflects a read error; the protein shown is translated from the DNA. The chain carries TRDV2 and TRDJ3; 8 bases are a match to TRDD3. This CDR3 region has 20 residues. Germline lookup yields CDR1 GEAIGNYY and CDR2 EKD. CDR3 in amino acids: CACDTVLGVKSSWDTLQMFF. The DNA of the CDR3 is TGTGCCTGTGACACCGTACTGGGGGTTAAAAGCTCCTGGGACACCCTACAGATGTTTTTC.

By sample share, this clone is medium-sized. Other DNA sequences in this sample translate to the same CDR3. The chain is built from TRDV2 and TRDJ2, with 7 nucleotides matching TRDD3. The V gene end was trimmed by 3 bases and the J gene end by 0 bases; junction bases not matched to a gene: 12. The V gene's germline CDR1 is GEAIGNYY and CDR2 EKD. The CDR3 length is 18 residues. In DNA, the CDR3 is TGTGCCTGTGACCGATTGGCTGGGGGTCACGCTTTGACAGCACAACTCTTCTTT. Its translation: CACDRLAGGHALTAQLFF.

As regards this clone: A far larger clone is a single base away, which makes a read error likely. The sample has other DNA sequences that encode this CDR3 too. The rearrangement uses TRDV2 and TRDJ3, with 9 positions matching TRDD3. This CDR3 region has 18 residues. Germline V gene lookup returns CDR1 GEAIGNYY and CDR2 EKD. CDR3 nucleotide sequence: TGTGCCTGCGACACCGTACTGGGGGACTCCTGGGACACCCGACAGATGTTTTTC. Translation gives CACDTVLGDSWDTRQMFF.

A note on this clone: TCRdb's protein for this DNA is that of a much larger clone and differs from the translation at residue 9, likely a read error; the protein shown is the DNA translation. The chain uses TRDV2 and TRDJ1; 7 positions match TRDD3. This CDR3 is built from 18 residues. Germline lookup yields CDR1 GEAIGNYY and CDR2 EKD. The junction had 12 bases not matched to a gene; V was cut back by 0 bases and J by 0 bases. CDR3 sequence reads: CACDTVTGEFLYTDKLIF. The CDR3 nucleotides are TGTGCCTGTGACACCGTTACTGGGGAATTTTTGTACACCGATAAACTCATCTTT.

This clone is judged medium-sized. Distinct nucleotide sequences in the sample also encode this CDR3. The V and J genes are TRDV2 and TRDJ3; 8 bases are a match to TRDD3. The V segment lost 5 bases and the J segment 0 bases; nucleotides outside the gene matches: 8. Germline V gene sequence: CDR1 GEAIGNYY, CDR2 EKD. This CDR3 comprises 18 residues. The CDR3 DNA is TGTGCCTGTGCCTCACTGGGGGGACCCTCCTGGGACACCCGACAGATGTTTTTC. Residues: CACASLGGPSWDTRQMFF.

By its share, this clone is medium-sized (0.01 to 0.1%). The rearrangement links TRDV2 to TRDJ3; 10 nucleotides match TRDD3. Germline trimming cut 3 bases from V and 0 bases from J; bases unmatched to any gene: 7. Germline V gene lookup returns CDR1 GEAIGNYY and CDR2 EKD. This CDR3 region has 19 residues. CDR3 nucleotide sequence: TGTGCCTGTGACCCTTTGGGGGATACATTCTCCTGGGACACCCGACAGATGTTTTTC. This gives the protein CACDPLGDTFSWDTRQMFF.

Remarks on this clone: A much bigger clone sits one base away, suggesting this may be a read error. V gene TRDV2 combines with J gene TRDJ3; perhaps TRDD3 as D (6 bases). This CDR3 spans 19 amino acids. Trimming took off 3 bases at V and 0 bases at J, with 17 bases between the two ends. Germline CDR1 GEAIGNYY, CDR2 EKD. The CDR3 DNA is TGTGCCTGTGACGCCCTCTGGGGACGTAGCTCCTGGGACACCCGACAGATGTTTTTC. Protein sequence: CACDALWGRSSWDTRQMFF.

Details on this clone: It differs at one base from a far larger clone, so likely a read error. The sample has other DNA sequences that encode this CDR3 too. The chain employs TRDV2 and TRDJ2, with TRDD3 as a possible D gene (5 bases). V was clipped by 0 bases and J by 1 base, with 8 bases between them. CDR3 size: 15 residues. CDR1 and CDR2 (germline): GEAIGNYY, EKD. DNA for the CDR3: TGTGCCTGTGACACCGTAGGGGATTTGACAGCACAACTCTTCTTT. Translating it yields CACDTVGDLTAQLFF.

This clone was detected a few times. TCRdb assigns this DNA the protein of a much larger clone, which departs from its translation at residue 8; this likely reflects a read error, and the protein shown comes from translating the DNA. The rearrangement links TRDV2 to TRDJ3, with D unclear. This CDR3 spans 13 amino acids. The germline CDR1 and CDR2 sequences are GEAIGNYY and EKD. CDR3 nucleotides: TGTGCCTGTGACACCTGGGACGCCCGACAGATGTTTTTC. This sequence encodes CACDTWDARQMFF.

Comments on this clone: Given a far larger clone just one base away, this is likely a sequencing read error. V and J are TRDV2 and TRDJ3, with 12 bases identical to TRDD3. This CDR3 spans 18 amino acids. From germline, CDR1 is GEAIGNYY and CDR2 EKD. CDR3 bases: TGTGCCTGTGACAAAATACTGGGGGATACCTGGGACACCCGACAGGTGTTTTTC. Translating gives CACDKILGDTWDTRQVFF.

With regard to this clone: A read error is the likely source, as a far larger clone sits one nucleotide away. The CDR3 reads CARDSTGGYSWDTRQMFF. The CDR3 bases are TGTGCCCGTGACAGTACTGGGGGATACTCCTGGGACACCCGACAGATGTTTTTC. V and J are TRDV2 and TRDJ3; TRDD3 matches 11 bases. CDR3 length: 18 amino acids. Germline CDR1 GEAIGNYY, CDR2 EKD.

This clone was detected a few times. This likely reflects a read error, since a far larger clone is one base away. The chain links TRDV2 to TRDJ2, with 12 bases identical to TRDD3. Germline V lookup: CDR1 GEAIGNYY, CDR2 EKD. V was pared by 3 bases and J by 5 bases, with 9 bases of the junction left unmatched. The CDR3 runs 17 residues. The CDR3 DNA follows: TGTGCCTGTGACTCCCTGGGGGATACGCGGACTACAGCACAACTCTTCTTT. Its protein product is CACDSLGDTRTTAQLFF.

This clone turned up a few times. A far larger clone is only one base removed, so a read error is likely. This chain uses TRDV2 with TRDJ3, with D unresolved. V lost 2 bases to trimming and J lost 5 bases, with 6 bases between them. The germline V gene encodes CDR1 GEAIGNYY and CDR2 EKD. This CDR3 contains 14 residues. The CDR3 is CACDIPGDTRQMFF. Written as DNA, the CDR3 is TGTGCCTGTGACATACCGGGGGACACCCGACAGATGTTTTTC.

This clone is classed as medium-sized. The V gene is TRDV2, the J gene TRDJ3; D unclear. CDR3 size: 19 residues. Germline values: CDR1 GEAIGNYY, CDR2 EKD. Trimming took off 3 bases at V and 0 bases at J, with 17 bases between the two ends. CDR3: CACDRVWVRGSWDTRQMFF. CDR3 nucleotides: TGTGCCTGTGACCGGGTATGGGTACGGGGCTCCTGGGACACCCGACAGATGTTTTTC.

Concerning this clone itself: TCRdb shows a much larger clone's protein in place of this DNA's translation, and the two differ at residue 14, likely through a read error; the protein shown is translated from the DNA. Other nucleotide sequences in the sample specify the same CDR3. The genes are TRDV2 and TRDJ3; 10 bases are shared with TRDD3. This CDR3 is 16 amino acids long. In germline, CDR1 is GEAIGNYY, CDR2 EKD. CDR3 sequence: CACDTGGYWDTRQTFF. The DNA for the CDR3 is TGTGCCTGTGACACTGGGGGATACTGGGACACCCGACAGACGTTTTTC.

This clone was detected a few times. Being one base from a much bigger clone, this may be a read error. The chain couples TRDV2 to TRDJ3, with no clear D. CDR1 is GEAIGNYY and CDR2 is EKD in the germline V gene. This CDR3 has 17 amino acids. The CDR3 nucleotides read TGTGCCTGTGGCACCGCGGATGGCGGCTGGGACACCCGACAGATGTTTTTC. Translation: CACGTADGGWDTRQMFF.